The 14 T cell receptor beta chains reported below all come from one sample, sequenced in a study of OX40 agonist ivuxolimab in advanced cancers. Only in-frame clones appear in the TCRdb table, and some are missing; sequencing was by immunoSEQ multiplex PCR. The sample yields 27,000 or so clones, 83% seen once. This sample comprised CD4+ or CD8+ T cells sorted from blood, obtained in a trial of the OX40 agonist ivuxolimab. Receptor source: an adult with an advanced solid tumor such as melanoma, head and neck, liver or kidney cancer.

The rearrangement links TRBV7-6 to TRBJ1-1; 8 nucleotides match TRBD1. Germline V gene lookup returns CDR1 SGHVS and CDR2 FNYEAQ. The CDR3 sequence is 14 residues long. The J segment lost 4 bases and the V segment lost 3 bases, leaving 4 bases of the junction unmatched. CDR3 in amino acids: CASSFITGGTEAFF. CDR3 DNA: TGTGCCAGCAGCTTCATAACAGGGGGCACTGAAGCTTTCTTT. The full variable domain, rest sourced from reference TRBV7-6 and TRBJ1-1, is GAGVSQSPRYKVTKRGQDVALRCDPISGHVSLYWYRQALGQGPEFLTYFNYEAQQDKSGLPNDRFSAERPEGSISTLTIQRTEQRDSAMYRCASSFITGGTEAFFGQGTRLTVV.

This chain connects TRBV2 to TRBJ2-3; D may match TRBD1 or TRBD2 (5 bases each). V was clipped by 3 bases and J by 0 bases, with 13 bases between them. In germline, CDR1 is SNHLY, CDR2 FYNNEI. The CDR3 covers 16 residues. This chain's CDR3 is CASSDPGAKSTDTQYF. CDR3 DNA: TGTGCCAGCAGTGACCCCGGGGCGAAGAGCACAGATACGCAGTATTTT.

A remark on this clone: Other DNA variants within this sample encode the same CDR3. J is TRBJ1-1 and V is TRBV19, with TRBD1 as a possible D gene (5 bases). This CDR3 is built from 14 residues. Trimming took 3 bases from V and 4 from J, leaving 12 bases between them. Germline V gene sequence: CDR1 LNHDA, CDR2 SQIVND (reference sequence). The DNA for the CDR3 is TGTGCCAGTAGTATGGGAGGGGCGGGCACTGAAGCTTTCTTT. It yields the protein CASSMGGAGTEAFF.

The rearrangement uses TRBV6-1 and TRBJ1-1, with a weak D call TRBD1 (5 bases). The V gene lost 3 bases and the J gene lost 0 bases, with 17 bases spanning the gap. CDR3 size: 17 residues. CDR1 is MNHNS and CDR2 is SASEGT in the germline V gene. The CDR3 is CASSEAGPWAMNTEAFF. In nucleotides, the CDR3 is TGTGCCAGCAGTGAGGCAGGGCCCTGGGCTATGAACACTGAAGCTTTCTTT.

The V call is TRBV19, the J call TRBJ2-1; 9 bases agree with TRBD2. Germline V lookup: CDR1 LNHDA, CDR2 SQIVND (reference sequence). This CDR3 contains 14 residues. V lost 6 bases and J lost 5; bases outside the gene matches: 5. CDR3 in amino acids: CASRPSGAHNEQFF. The DNA of the CDR3 is TGTGCCAGTAGGCCTAGCGGGGCTCACAATGAGCAGTTCTTC.

The chain employs TRBV5-8 and TRBJ2-7; D remains ambiguous. CDR1 and CDR2 from the germline V gene are SGHTS and YDEGEE. This CDR3 is built from 17 residues. Trimming cost V 0 bases and J 1 base, with 17 bases left between them. Written as DNA, the CDR3 is TGTGCCAGCAGCTTGGCCGTTAGGGTTCCTCCGTCCTACGAGCAGTACTTC. It encodes CASSLAVRVPPSYEQYF.

In its sample, this clone was seen once. The chain couples TRBV19 to TRBJ2-7; D is uncertain. Germline V CDR1 and CDR2: LNHDA, SQIVND (reference sequence). This CDR3 has 13 amino acids. V was cut by 6 bases and J by 5 bases, with 14 bases left in between. This chain's CDR3 is CASSTAFWDEQYF. The CDR3 DNA reads TGTGCCAGTAGCACCGCTTTCTGGGACGAGCAGTACTTC.

The chain carries TRBV4-1 and TRBJ2-5; either TRBD1 or TRBD2 may supply D (5 bases each). Germline CDR1 and CDR2: MGHRA and YSYEKL. Trimming left V 4 bases short and J 5 bases short, with 17 bases between. This CDR3 region has 15 residues. The CDR3 coding sequence is TGCGCCAGCAGCCCCGGGACCCAAACGAGGGAGACCCAGTACTTC. This translates into CASSPGTQTRETQYF.

The rearrangement uses TRBV7-6 and TRBJ1-1, with D tentatively TRBD1 (6 bases). Between the trimmed V and J ends, which lost 2 bases and 0 bases, there was a span of 13 bases. Germline lookup yields CDR1 SGHVS and CDR2 FNYEAQ. The length of the CDR3 is 16 residues. CDR3 in amino acids: CASSLFTGPMNTEAFF. The CDR3 nucleotides read TGTGCCAGCAGCTTATTTACAGGGCCCATGAACACTGAAGCTTTCTTT.

This CDR3 reads CASSRGPGTAEQFF. The CDR3 DNA sequence: TGCGCCAGCAGCCGAGGACCCGGGACTGCTGAGCAGTTCTTC. This sequence joins TRBV4-1 and TRBJ2-1, with D possibly TRBD2 on 6 matching bases. In germline, CDR1 is MGHRA, CDR2 YSYEKL. The length of the CDR3 is 14 residues. V lost 4 bases, J lost 9 bases, and 16 bases lay in between.

The chain carries TRBV5-4 and TRBJ1-3; 7 nucleotides line up with TRBD1. Germline lookup yields CDR1 SGHNT and CDR2 YYREEE (reference sequence). With V trimmed by 3 bases and J by 4 bases, 4 bases remained unmatched. This CDR3 comprises 14 residues. In nucleotides, the CDR3 is TGTGCCAGCAGCTCGGACAGGAGGGGAAACACCATATATTTT. As protein: CASSSDRRGNTIYF.

The V and J genes are TRBV29-1 and TRBJ2-1, with D possibly TRBD2 on 5 matching bases. This CDR3 is built from 14 residues. Germline V gene data show CDR1 as SQVTM and CDR2 as ANQGSEA. Trimming shortened V by 8 bases and J by 6 bases, and 20 bases separated the two germline ends. The chain's CDR3 is CSHTRRVAPNEQFF. In nucleotides, the CDR3 is TGCAGCCACACTAGAAGGGTTGCTCCCAATGAGCAGTTCTTC.

This sequence joins TRBV11-2 and TRBJ1-2; maybe TRBD1 (5 bases). CDR1 SGHAT and CDR2 FQNNGV come from the germline V gene. V dropped 2 bases and J dropped 3 bases, with 16 bases sitting between them. The length of the CDR3 is 16 residues. Written as DNA, the CDR3 is TGTGCCAGCAGCTTATTAGGGGCTGGGGATCACTATGGCTACACCTTC. This encodes CASSLLGAGDHYGYTF. Using reference TRBV11-2 and TRBJ1-2 for the parts outside the CDR3, the full variable domain is EAGVAQSPRYKIIEKRQSVAFWCNPISGHATLYWYQQILGQGPKLLIQFQNNGVVDDSQLPKDRFSAERLKGVDSTLKIQPAKLEDSAVYLCASSLLGAGDHYGYTFGSGTRLTVV.

This clone is labeled as medium-sized (0.01 to 0.1%). The chain links TRBV4-1 to TRBJ1-1, with D tentatively TRBD1 (5 bases). The V gene lost 7 bases and the J gene lost 5 bases, with 14 bases spanning the gap. The CDR3 spans 13 residues. In germline, CDR1 is MGHRA, CDR2 YSYEKL. Written as DNA, the CDR3 is TGCGCCAGCAAAGGGGTCCTAGAAACTGAAGCTTTCTTT. Encoded protein: CASKGVLETEAFF.